The clone carrying this T cell receptor (beta chain) was recorded at least ten times. The entry originates in a study of response to subunit inactivated influenza vaccine. The ends lost 6 bases at V and 6 bases at J; junction bases unmatched: 5. The germline V gene encodes CDR1 SGHRS and CDR2 YFSETQ. The CDR3 sequence is 14 residues long. TCRdb independently ran MiXCR on the RT-PCR reads; one entry per CDR3 protein. In the table there are hundreds of thousands of distinct CDR3 sequences, approximately 13% of which are singletons. This specimen consisted of PBMCs from blood, obtained 40 to 50 days after vaccination. The gene calls are TRBV5-1 and TRBJ2-3; 12 bases are a match to TRBD2. The origin of this receptor is a man between 45 and 60 years old who received an inactivated influenza vaccine. The CDR3 bases are TGCGCCAGCAACCCTCTAGCGGGAGGGGATACGCAGTATTTT. Amino acids: CASNPLAGGDTQYF.